This T cell receptor (beta chain) was retrieved from a study of naive and memory T cell subsets. V shed 4 bases, J shed 2 bases, and the junction held 4 bases outside the gene matches. CDR3 length: 15 amino acids. In germline, CDR1 is SGHNT, CDR2 YYREEE (reference sequence). CD4+ T cell IFNgamma after overnight CMV lysate exposure gave donor CMV status. Two oligonucleotides, mixed equimolar, formed the beta constant-region primer covering TRBC1 and TRBC2. Ligated cDNA was amplified by four rounds of PCR with nested alpha and beta constant-region primers and SP2. TCRdb independently ran MiXCR on the UMI-ligation and nested PCR reads; one entry per CDR3 protein. The sample has 150,000 or so distinct CDR3 sequences, roughly 22% seen once; the top ten hold 0.11%. There are many counts of this clonotype. Its antigen is undetermined. Whole-study results and caveats: In naive cells, over 90% of TCR sequences were seen only once. Naive repertoires, especially CD8, held a few larger clonotypes, possibly memory cells re-expressing CD45RA.

This clonotype originated in a human donor in good health. The rearrangement joins TRBV5-4 to TRBJ2-1; 9 positions agree with TRBD2. Sequencing input: naive CD4+ T cells from blood. CDR3 loop: CASSETSGPYNEQFF. CDR3 DNA sequence: TGTGCCAGCAGCGAGACTAGCGGACCCTACAATGAGCAGTTCTTC.